These T cell receptor beta chains were read from a single sample in a study of blood T cell repertoires in COVID-19. This table comes from immunoSEQ multiplex PCR, and its TCRdb copy is limited to in-frame clones, with some not included. Among hundreds of thousands of clones, around 90% were seen once, and the ten largest hold 0.8% to 1.3%. Sequenced sample: peripheral blood. These receptors were collected from a woman aged 40-49 years with COVID-19, enrolled during active disease. Each CDR3 is given without its conserved first and last residue.

V: TRBV5-6
CDR3: ASRLRGGYT

V: TRBV19
CDR3: ASSRPGLANHNEQF

V: TRBV5-4
CDR3: ASSFGGVSGNTIY

V: TRBV7-2
CDR3: ASSPRWGGDPEAF

V: TRBV28
CDR3: ASTSGGASTTEAF

V: TRBV10-3
CDR3: AISESELVAKNIQY

V: TRBV6-5
CDR3: ASGEQGVRGYT

V: TRBV7-8
CDR3: ASSSRTVNTEAF

V: TRBV5-1
CDR3: ASSLEGYQETQY

V: TRBV27
CDR3: ASRLAGTDTQY

V: TRBV3-1/TRBV3-2
CDR3: ASRGSGGIEQF

V: TRBV19
CDR3: ASSSPGFTGELF

V: TRBV13
CDR3: ASSLGGEGTDTQY

V: TRBV2
CDR3: ASSEIGTGETRLDGYT

V: TRBV5-1
CDR3: ASSPTYEQY

V: TRBV7-2
CDR3: ASSRTGGVAKNIQY

V: TRBV5-1
CDR3: ASSRVNTEAF

V: TRBV15
CDR3: ATSRVIGVQATDTQY

V: TRBV4-2
CDR3: ASSRTDGGNYEQY

V: TRBV18
CDR3: ASSPDTGSFSGNTIY

V: TRBV7-2
CDR3: ASSSRQRPNAYEQY

V: TRBV28
CDR3: ASRGTGRGFTYEQY

V: TRBV9
CDR3: ASSVGTGQGNEKLF

V: TRBV4-3
CDR3: ASSQVSGGTYEQY

V: TRBV19
CDR3: ASSTQNYEQY

V: TRBV19
CDR3: ASSPRDRRGGYT

V: TRBV5-5
CDR3: ASSRQGERSTDTQY

V: TRBV27
CDR3: ASSSTGGAAYEQY

V: TRBV4-3
CDR3: ASSQDFSGATYGYT

V: TRBV19
CDR3: ASSMGGQGYTGELF

V: TRBV18
CDR3: ASSPNRGETQY

V: TRBV6-4
CDR3: ASRSTGLSEKLF

V: TRBV14
CDR3: ASSYLRRGTPTSGNTIY

V: TRBV7-9
CDR3: ASSSTGGADTQY

V: TRBV30
CDR3: AWSEGLTTPKETQY

V: TRBV4-2
CDR3: ASSQDSTGMGSSYEQY

V: TRBV19
CDR3: ASSIDRGQGANGYT

V: TRBV6-4
CDR3: ASSVRTSPGELF

V: TRBV29-1
CDR3: SVARTGGGNTIY

V: TRBV6-5
CDR3: ASSYSYRGGDTQY

V: TRBV19
CDR3: ASSESRSYEQY

V: TRBV3-1/TRBV3-2
CDR3: ASSQGTANTEAF

V: TRBV30
CDR3: AWSPGGAAPTYEQY

V: TRBV11-2
CDR3: ASSSRDREYEQY

V: TRBV28
CDR3: ASSYPGIYEQF

V: TRBV11-2
CDR3: ASSQSPTSAFYNEQF

V: TRBV9
CDR3: ASSIGGTGDQPQH

V: TRBV10-3
CDR3: AISETGGGPYEQY

V: TRBV3-1/TRBV3-2
CDR3: ASSQGQSYYGYT

V: TRBV28
CDR3: ASSSHGGTDTQY

V: TRBV2
CDR3: ASSGTSQETQY

V: TRBV5-1
CDR3: ASSMTGTANEKLF

V: TRBV20-1
CDR3: SGTDSYEQY